Listed here is a single TCR beta chain. TCRdb's copy holds only in-frame clones and misses some; the assay was immunoSEQ multiplex PCR. The sample includes approximately 94,000 clones, around nine tenths of them seen just once. The CDR3 has 12 residues. V dropped 9 bases and J dropped 2 bases, with 11 bases sitting between them. CDR1 is LNHDA and CDR2 is SQIVND in the germline V gene (reference sequence). This sample was taken from a study of identifying expanded T cells in peripheral blood. Material: blood. This chain joins TRBV19 and TRBJ2-7; D not resolved. The receptor was derived from a person between 18 and 75 years old in good health. The CDR3 reads CARSTVTYEQYF. Here the CDR3 DNA reads TGTGCCAGATCGACCGTCACCTACGAGCAGTACTTC.